This T cell receptor beta chain was identified in a study of blood T cell repertoires in COVID-19. Overall study context: Collection of acute and convalescent COVID-19 samples took place in the United States, Italy and Spain. The analysed material was cDNA or gDNA that came from T cells, B-cell-depleted T cells, or PBMCs.

Assay used: immunoSEQ multiplex PCR; TCRdb lists only in-frame clones, some missing. The sample shows over 250,000 clones, around 90% of them seen only once. V lost 2 bases and J 2 bases, leaving 4 bases between the germline ends. The CDR3 contains 13 residues. This receptor was identified in a man between 50 and 59 years old with acute or convalescent COVID-19. What was sequenced was peripheral blood. J is TRBJ1-5 and V is TRBV12-3 or TRBV12-4, with D hard to call. The CDR3 spells CASSLPGNQPQHF. DNA of the CDR3: TGTGCCAGCAGTTTACCAGGCAATCAGCCCCAGCATTTT.